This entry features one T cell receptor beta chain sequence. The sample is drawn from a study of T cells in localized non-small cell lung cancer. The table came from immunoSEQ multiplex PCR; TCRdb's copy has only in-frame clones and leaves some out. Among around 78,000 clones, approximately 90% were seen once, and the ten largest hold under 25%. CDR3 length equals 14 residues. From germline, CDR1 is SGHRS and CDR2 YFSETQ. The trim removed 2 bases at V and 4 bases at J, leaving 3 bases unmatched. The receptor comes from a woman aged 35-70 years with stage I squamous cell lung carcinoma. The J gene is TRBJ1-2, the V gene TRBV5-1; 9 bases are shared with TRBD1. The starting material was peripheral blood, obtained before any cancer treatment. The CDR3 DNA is TGCGCCAGCAGCTTACAGGGGGCGAGCTATGGCTACACCTTC. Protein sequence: CASSLQGASYGYTF.